This T cell receptor beta chain was identified during a study of blood T cell repertoires in COVID-19. The wider study: PBMCs, B-cell-depleted T cells, or T cells provided the cDNA or gDNA that made up the material.

In the source study's methods: How many nucleated cells were present was estimated from reference gene primer amplification. Sequencing used immunoSEQ multiplex PCR; TCRdb keeps in-frame clones, though not all of them. The DNA gave D and trimming, while V, J and clone size come from that table. The data contain approximately 67,000 clones, 87% of them seen just once; the ten biggest clones take up roughly 5.6%. Germline loops: CDR1 MNHNY, CDR2 SVGAGI (reference sequence). CDR3 length: 14 residues. The trim removed 5 bases at V and 7 bases at J, leaving 7 bases unmatched. This receptor was taken from a man aged 50 to 60 with active COVID-19. The chain is built from TRBV6-6 and TRBJ1-4; 7 positions agree with TRBD1. Sample: peripheral blood. CDR3 protein: CASSDRVLGEKLFF. CDR3 nucleotide sequence: TGTGCCAGCAGTGACAGGGTGCTGGGTGAAAAACTGTTTTTT.